This TCR beta chain is drawn from a study of breast tumors, draining lymph nodes, adjacent tissues. Broader study findings: The data were judged consistent with most tumor T cells coming from lymph node and expanding in tumor. Tumor TCR diversity was below lymph nodes but above nontumor tissue. Tumor and nontumor repertoires were significantly more similar in luminal-like than in basal-like breast cancer.

The CDR3 covers 13 residues. Trimming took off 3 bases at V and 7 bases at J, with 10 bases between the two ends. Germline V gives CDR1 DFQATT, CDR2 SNEGSKA (reference sequence). Points on this clonotype: Its antigen is not identified.

TCRdb ran MiXCR on the multiplex PCR reads and lists one entry per CDR3 protein. The repertoire holds some 22,000 distinct CDR3 sequences, with 45% to 75% as singletons. J is TRBJ1-6 and V is TRBV20-1, with a weak D call TRBD1 (5 bases). The sample was breast tumor tissue. This sequence was found in a female donor with breast cancer. Some clones in this sample may be carry-over from other donors' samples. This CDR3 reads CSARIEGNSPLHF. The CDR3 nucleotides read TGCAGTGCTAGGATCGAGGGGAATTCACCCCTCCACTTT.